The 32 T cell receptor beta chains below were found in one sample sequenced in a study of shared clonotypes between healthy human individuals. Data came from immunoSEQ multiplex PCR; TCRdb stores just in-frame clones and leaves some out. The sample gives about 600,000 clones, roughly 96% of which show up once; 0.09% to 0.13% is in the top ten. Naive CD8 cells lacked CD45RO, underwent positive selection for CCR7 and left out terminally differentiated effector memory CD45RA+ cells. Sequencing input: naive CD8+ T cells sorted from blood. The source of these receptors is a woman in her 30s in good health.

The chain has TRBV6-1 and TRBJ2-1; D not certain. V dropped 6 bases and J dropped 8 bases, with 8 bases sitting between them. The CDR3 consists of 11 residues. CDR1 MNHNS and CDR2 SASEGT come from the germline V gene. This chain's CDR3 is CASRSFYEQFF. The DNA for the CDR3 is TGTGCCAGCAGAAGCTTCTATGAGCAGTTCTTC.

The chain carries TRBV7-9 and TRBJ2-5; D gene uncertain. This CDR3 has 16 amino acids. CDR1 and CDR2 (germline): SEHNR, FQNEAQ (reference sequence). V was clipped by 4 bases and J by 2 bases, with 17 bases between them. The CDR3 loop is CASSYPEREAQETQYF. CDR3 DNA: TGTGCCAGCAGCTATCCAGAAAGAGAGGCACAAGAGACCCAGTACTTC.

This clone showed up just once. The chain joins TRBV4-1 to TRBJ1-5, with D maybe TRBD1 (5 bases). Germline lookup yields CDR1 MGHRA and CDR2 YSYEKL. The CDR3 contains 16 residues. Trimming pared 3 bases from V and 7 bases from J, leaving 19 bases between. The CDR3 protein is CASSQYGRGLGQPQHF. The CDR3 nucleotides read TGCGCCAGCAGCCAGTATGGAAGGGGTCTAGGGCAGCCCCAGCATTTT.

This rearrangement joins TRBV7-9 to TRBJ2-3; a possible D gene is TRBD2 (5 bases). The CDR3 length is 14 residues. Germline-derived CDR1 and CDR2 are SEHNR and FQNEAQ (reference sequence). The ends were cut back, 6 bases at V and 0 bases at J, with 10 bases in the middle. CDR3 sequence: CASRRGGSTDTQYF. The CDR3 DNA follows: TGTGCCAGCAGGAGAGGCGGGAGCACAGATACGCAGTATTTT.

The table lists this clone with a count of one. V usage is TRBV9 and J usage is TRBJ2-5; the D call may be TRBD1 or TRBD2 (5 bases each). Trimming removed 4 bases at V and 3 bases at J, with 13 bases between. Germline V gene lookup returns CDR1 SGDLS and CDR2 YYNGEE. The CDR3 is made up of 14 amino acids. The CDR3 region has the DNA TGTGCCAGCAGCCCACTAGGGACCAAAGAGACCCAGTACTTC. This codes for CASSPLGTKETQYF.

The chain is built from TRBV28 and TRBJ1-4; 8 nucleotides align to TRBD1. Germline-derived CDR1 and CDR2 are MDHEN and SYDVKM. The J segment lost 8 bases and the V segment lost 3 bases, leaving 14 bases of the junction unmatched. This CDR3 is built from 17 residues. CDR3 in amino acids: CASSLGPRQGAGEKLFF. The CDR3 DNA reads as TGTGCCAGCAGTTTGGGCCCTCGCCAGGGGGCGGGAGAAAAACTGTTTTTT.

The V and J genes are TRBV7-9 and TRBJ1-3, with D maybe TRBD1 (6 bases). V lost 5 bases, J lost 0 bases, and 14 bases lay in between. Germline V CDR1 and CDR2: SEHNR, FQNEAQ (reference sequence). This CDR3 comprises 16 residues. The CDR3 loop reads CASSPRRQVSGNTIYF. The DNA of the CDR3 is TGTGCCAGCAGCCCTCGACGACAGGTCTCTGGAAACACCATATATTTT.

The J gene is TRBJ2-3, the V gene TRBV10-2; tentatively, D is TRBD2 (5 bases). Looked up from germline, CDR1 is WSHSY and CDR2 is SAAADI. The length of the CDR3 is 16 residues. V was cut by 7 bases and J by 0 bases, with 17 bases left in between. The CDR3 nucleotides are TGCGCCAGCATTAGCCCGGTGGCGGGTAGCACAGATACGCAGTATTTT. Amino acid sequence: CASISPVAGSTDTQYF.

The chain employs TRBV28 and TRBJ2-5; TRBD2 matches 14 bases. J was trimmed by 5 bases and V by 5 bases; bases with no gene match: 13. Germline lookup yields CDR1 MDHEN and CDR2 SYDVKM. CDR3 length equals 18 residues. The CDR3 coding sequence is TGTGCCAGCAGTCCCGGACTAGCGGGAGGCCGAAACTGGGAGACCCAGTACTTC. Protein: CASSPGLAGGRNWETQYF.

V gene TRBV19 combines with J gene TRBJ2-7; D perhaps matches TRBD2 (7 bases). V lost 5 bases and J lost 3, with 17 bases in between. Germline CDR1 and CDR2: LNHDA and SQIVND (reference sequence). CDR3 size: 15 residues. DNA for the CDR3: TGTGCCAGTAGTTTCTTGGGGGGGCAAATCTACGAGCAGTACTTC. This translates into CASSFLGGQIYEQYF.

Regarding this clone: The same CDR3 arises from other DNA sequences in this sample as well. V and J are TRBV5-1 and TRBJ2-7; D unclear. Germline V lookup: CDR1 SGHRS, CDR2 YFSETQ. Between the trimmed V and J ends, which lost 0 bases and 3 bases, there was a span of 4 bases. This CDR3 is 12 amino acids long. CDR3 nucleotides: TGCGCCAGCAGCTTGGGCGACTACGAGCAGTACTTC. The encoded protein is CASSLGDYEQYF.

The chain combines TRBV27 with TRBJ2-2, with D unresolved. Trimming cost V 1 base and J 5 bases, with 5 bases left between them. This CDR3 has 13 residues. Germline values: CDR1 MNHEY, CDR2 SMNVEV (reference sequence). CDR3 DNA sequence: TGTGCCAGCAGTTTATTTTCAACCGGGGAGCTGTTTTTT. Translation: CASSLFSTGELFF.

The chain has TRBV11-1 and TRBJ2-5; D is possibly TRBD2 (6 bases). V lost 1 base and J 4 bases, leaving 19 bases between the germline ends. This CDR3 comprises 17 residues. Germline-derived CDR1 and CDR2 are SGHAT and FQDESV (reference sequence). The CDR3 nucleotides are TGTGCCAGCAGCTTAGATGCGAGCGGGCCAGTTGGAGAGACCCAGTACTTC. Translating it yields CASSLDASGPVGETQYF.

The chain is built from TRBV27 and TRBJ1-3; perhaps TRBD1 as D (5 bases). The CDR3 is made up of 15 amino acids. V lost 5 bases and J lost 0, with 11 bases in between. The germline V gene has CDR1 MNHEY and CDR2 SMNVEV (reference sequence). This CDR3 is CASSPGTLSGNTIYF. CDR3 nucleotides: TGTGCCAGCAGTCCAGGGACCCTCTCTGGAAACACCATATATTTT.

This clone showed up just a few times. CDR3 amino acids: CASSLDTDTQYF. The CDR3 DNA follows: TGTGCCAGCAGTTTAGACACAGATACGCAGTATTTT. The genes are TRBV27 and TRBJ2-3, with no clear D. This CDR3 region has 12 residues. Germline V gene sequence: CDR1 MNHEY, CDR2 SMNVEV (reference sequence). The V end lost 2 bases, the J end lost 2 bases, and 2 bases lay between the germline ends.

The genes are TRBV19 and TRBJ2-7, with 9 bases lining up with TRBD2. Germline CDR1 and CDR2: LNHDA and SQIVND (reference sequence). The CDR3 consists of 15 residues. The trim removed 5 bases at V and 7 bases at J, leaving 12 bases unmatched. The CDR3 DNA follows: TGTGCCAGTAGTCCCCGGGCTAGCGGGGATGTGGAGCAGTACTTC. Translating gives CASSPRASGDVEQYF.

This clone appeared a single time. This chain links TRBV7-9 with TRBJ2-7, with unresolved D. This CDR3 region has 13 residues. Germline CDR1 and CDR2: SEHNR and FQNEAQ (reference sequence). The V gene lost 4 bases and the J gene lost 1 base, with 8 bases spanning the gap. CDR3: CASSSAVSYEQYF. CDR3 nucleotide sequence: TGTGCCAGCAGCTCTGCCGTGTCCTACGAGCAGTACTTC.

The chain has TRBV14 and TRBJ2-7; D remains ambiguous. The V end lost 0 bases, the J end lost 1 base, and 13 bases lay between the germline ends. From germline, CDR1 is SGHDN and CDR2 FVKESK. There are 16 residues in the CDR3. The CDR3 loop reads CASSQDPGHSSYEQYF. The CDR3, as DNA: TGTGCCAGCAGCCAAGATCCCGGGCACAGTTCCTACGAGCAGTACTTC.

This chain joins TRBV7-9 and TRBJ2-5; possible D gene TRBD2, 6 bases. Germline V lookup: CDR1 SEHNR, CDR2 FQNEAQ (reference sequence). The CDR3 is 16 amino acids. The V end lost 4 bases, the J end lost 5 bases, and 20 bases lay between the germline ends. Here the CDR3 reads CASSSGVRDSGETQYF. The CDR3 coding sequence is TGTGCCAGCAGCTCCGGGGTGAGGGACTCCGGCGAGACCCAGTACTTC.

The V call is TRBV28, the J call TRBJ2-2; perhaps D is TRBD1 or TRBD2 (5 bases each). This CDR3 has 19 amino acids. In germline, CDR1 is MDHEN, CDR2 SYDVKM. V lost 1 base and J 4 bases, leaving 22 bases between the germline ends. The CDR3 DNA reads as TGTGCCAGCAGTTTATTTGGCTCGGGACCGCAGGGTGGCACCGGGGAGCTGTTTTTT. Residues: CASSLFGSGPQGGTGELFF.

Concerning this clone itself: Within the sample, other DNA sequences also encode this same CDR3. V and J are TRBV27 and TRBJ2-3; 8 bases are shared with TRBD2. This CDR3 region has 15 residues. The trim removed 4 bases at V and 5 bases at J, leaving 8 bases unmatched. CDR1 MNHEY and CDR2 SMNVEV come from the germline V gene (reference sequence). CDR3: CASSSGTSGRDTQYF. Written as DNA, the CDR3 is TGTGCCAGCAGTTCAGGGACTAGTGGTCGAGATACGCAGTATTTT.

The rearrangement links TRBV27 to TRBJ1-1; D gene ambiguous. V gave up 6 bases and J gave up 1 base, with 9 bases separating them. CDR3 length: 13 residues. Germline values: CDR1 MNHEY, CDR2 SMNVEV (reference sequence). The CDR3 here is CASSVLQNTEAFF. In DNA, the CDR3 is TGTGCCAGCAGCGTTCTCCAGAACACTGAAGCTTTCTTT.

The chain's CDR3 is CASSSTENGYNEQFF. The CDR3 DNA reads as TGTGCCAGCAGCTCCACAGAAAACGGTTACAATGAGCAGTTCTTC. V is TRBV7-7 and J is TRBJ2-1, with no clear D. V dropped 4 bases and J dropped 4 bases, with 14 bases sitting between them. Germline V gives CDR1 SSHAT, CDR2 FNYEAQ (reference sequence). There are 15 residues in the CDR3. Full variable domain (outside the CDR3, taken from reference TRBV7-7 and TRBJ2-1): GAGVSQSPRYKVTKRGQDVTLRCDPISSHATLYWYQQALGQGPEFLTYFNYEAQPDKSGLPSDRFSAERPEGSISTLTIQRTEQRDSAMYRCASSSTENGYNEQFFGPGTRLTVL.

V and J are TRBV27 and TRBJ2-1, with a tentative D call TRBD2 (6 bases). Deletions cut 5 bases from V and 2 bases from J, with 13 bases between. Germline V lookup: CDR1 MNHEY, CDR2 SMNVEV (reference sequence). The CDR3 is 15 amino acids. The CDR3 DNA follows: TGTGCCAGCAGTCTCGGGGTAGCGGCCTACAATGAGCAGTTCTTC. Translated, it gives CASSLGVAAYNEQFF.

This clone was observed a single time. This chain links TRBV19 with TRBJ1-1, with TRBD1 as a possible D gene (6 bases). The CDR3 runs to 14 residues. V shed 1 base and J shed 8 bases, with 14 bases lying between them. CDR1 is LNHDA and CDR2 is SQIVND in the germline V gene (reference sequence). The CDR3 is CASSIAEGGGEAFF. The CDR3 DNA reads TGTGCCAGTAGTATAGCCGAGGGGGGTGGAGAAGCTTTCTTT.

The chain carries TRBV5-6 and TRBJ1-3; TRBD1 is a possible D gene (6 bases). In germline, CDR1 is SGHDT, CDR2 YYEEEE. Trimming stripped 0 bases from V and 3 bases from J, with 7 bases between. The CDR3 totals 14 residues. CDR3 residues: CASSLAGVGNTIYF. The CDR3 DNA follows: TGTGCCAGCAGCTTGGCAGGGGTTGGAAACACCATATATTTT.

The chain uses TRBV2 and TRBJ2-7; D possibly uses TRBD1 or TRBD2 (5 bases each). The germline V and J ends were trimmed by 8 bases and 2 bases, with 13 bases remaining between them. This CDR3 comprises 13 residues. Per the germline V gene, CDR1 is SNHLY and CDR2 is FYNNEI. CDR3 nucleotides: TGTGCCAGCCGGGACCGAGGAGCCTACGAGCAGTACTTC. It specifies CASRDRGAYEQYF.

This chain joins TRBV14 and TRBJ2-3; D gene unclear. Germline CDR1 SGHDN, CDR2 FVKESK. V dropped 5 bases and J dropped 4 bases, with 10 bases sitting between them. The CDR3 loop spans 13 amino acids. As DNA, the CDR3 is TGTGCCAGCAGCGCCCCGATGGCAGATACGCAGTATTTT. It specifies CASSAPMADTQYF.

V and J are TRBV5-1 and TRBJ2-7; weak D call: TRBD1 (5 bases). The V and J ends lost 1 base and 5 bases respectively, with 10 bases between them. The CDR3 spans 13 residues. Germline-derived CDR1 and CDR2 are SGHRS and YFSETQ. The CDR3 sequence is CASSLQGRHEQYF. The CDR3 bases are TGCGCCAGCAGCTTGCAGGGCCGCCACGAGCAGTACTTC.

In its sample, this clone was seen once. The V call is TRBV14, the J call TRBJ1-1; weak D call: TRBD1 (5 bases). The CDR3 loop spans 16 amino acids. V was trimmed by 1 base and J by 0 bases, leaving 12 bases between them. Germline lookup yields CDR1 SGHDN and CDR2 FVKESK. DNA for the CDR3: TGTGCCAGCAGCCAAGGAGTCGGGGGGATGAACACTGAAGCTTTCTTT. It encodes CASSQGVGGMNTEAFF.

This clone was picked up one time. The J gene is TRBJ2-5, the V gene TRBV5-1; D might be TRBD2 (7 bases). This CDR3 comprises 17 residues. Germline V gene data show CDR1 as SGHRS and CDR2 as YFSETQ. Trimming removed 4 bases from V and 5 bases from J, with 24 bases in between. The CDR3 DNA sequence: TGCGCCAGCAGCCCCGGACAGCTGGCGCGGGAGACGGAGACCCAGTACTTC. Protein product: CASSPGQLARETETQYF.

The chain carries TRBV7-8 and TRBJ1-5; 7 bases are shared with TRBD1. V was pared by 4 bases and J by 1 base, with 4 bases of the junction left unmatched. In germline, CDR1 is SGHVS, CDR2 FQNEAQ. CDR3 length equals 15 residues. The CDR3 reads CASSYRGQSNQPQHF. The CDR3 nucleotides are TGTGCCAGCAGCTATAGGGGACAGAGCAATCAGCCCCAGCATTTT.